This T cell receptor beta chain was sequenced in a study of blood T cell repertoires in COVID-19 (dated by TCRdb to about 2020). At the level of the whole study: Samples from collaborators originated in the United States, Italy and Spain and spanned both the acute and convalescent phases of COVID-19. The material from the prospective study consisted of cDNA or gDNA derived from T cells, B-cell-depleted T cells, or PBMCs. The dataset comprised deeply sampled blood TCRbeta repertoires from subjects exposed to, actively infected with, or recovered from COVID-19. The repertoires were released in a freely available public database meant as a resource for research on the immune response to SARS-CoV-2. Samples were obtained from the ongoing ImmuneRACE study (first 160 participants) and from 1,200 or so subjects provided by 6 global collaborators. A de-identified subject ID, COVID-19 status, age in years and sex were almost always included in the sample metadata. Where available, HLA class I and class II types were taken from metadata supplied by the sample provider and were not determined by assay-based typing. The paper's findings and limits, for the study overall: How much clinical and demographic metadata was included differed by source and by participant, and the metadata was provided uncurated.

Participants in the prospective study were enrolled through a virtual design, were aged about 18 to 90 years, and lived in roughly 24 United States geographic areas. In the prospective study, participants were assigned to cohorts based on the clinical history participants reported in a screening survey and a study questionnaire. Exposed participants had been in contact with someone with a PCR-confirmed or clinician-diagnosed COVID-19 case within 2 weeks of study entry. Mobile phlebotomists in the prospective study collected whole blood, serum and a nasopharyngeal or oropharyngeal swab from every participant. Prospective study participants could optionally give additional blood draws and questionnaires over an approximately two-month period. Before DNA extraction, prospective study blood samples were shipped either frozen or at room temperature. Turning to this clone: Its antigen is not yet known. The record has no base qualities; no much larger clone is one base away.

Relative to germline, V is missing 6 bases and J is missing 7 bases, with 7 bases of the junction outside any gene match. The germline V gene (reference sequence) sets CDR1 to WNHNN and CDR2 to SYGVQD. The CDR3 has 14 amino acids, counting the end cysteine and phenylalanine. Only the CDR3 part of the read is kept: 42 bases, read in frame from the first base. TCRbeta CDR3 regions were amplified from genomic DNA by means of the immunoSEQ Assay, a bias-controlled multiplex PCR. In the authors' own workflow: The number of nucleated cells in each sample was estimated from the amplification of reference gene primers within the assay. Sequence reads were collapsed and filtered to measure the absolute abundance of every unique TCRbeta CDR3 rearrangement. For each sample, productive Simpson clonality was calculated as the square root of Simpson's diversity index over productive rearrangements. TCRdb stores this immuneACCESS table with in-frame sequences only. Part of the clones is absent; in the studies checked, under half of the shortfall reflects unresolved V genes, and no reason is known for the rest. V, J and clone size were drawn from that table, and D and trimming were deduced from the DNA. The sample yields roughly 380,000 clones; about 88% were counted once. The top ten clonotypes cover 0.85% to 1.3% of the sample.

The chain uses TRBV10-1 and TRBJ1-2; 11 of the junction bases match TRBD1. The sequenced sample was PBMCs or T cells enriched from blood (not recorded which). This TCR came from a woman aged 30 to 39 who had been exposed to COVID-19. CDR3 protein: CASSSGTGGVGYTF. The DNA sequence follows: TGCGCCAGCAGCTCCGGGACAGGGGGTGTTGGCTACACCTTC.